Presented here are 18 T cell receptor beta chains from one specimen sequenced in a study of T cell responses to AZD1222 COVID-19 vaccine. The table came from immunoSEQ multiplex PCR; TCRdb's copy has only in-frame clones and leaves some out. The data hold under 170,000 clones, with 92% observed a single time. The specimen was peripheral blood, collected 28 days after the second AZD1222 dose. All receptors derive from an adult who received the AZD1222 COVID-19 vaccine.

The DNA of the CDR3 is TGTGCCAGCAGCGTAGGACAGGCCACCTACTATGGCTACACCTTC. The encoded protein is CASSVGQATYYGYTF. The V call is TRBV9, the J call TRBJ1-2, with D possibly being TRBD1 (6 bases). In germline, CDR1 is SGDLS, CDR2 YYNGEE. Trimming cost V 0 bases and J 3 bases, with 12 bases left between them. CDR3 length equals 15 residues. Full variable domain (remainder filled in from reference TRBV9 and TRBJ1-2): DSGVTQTPKHLITATGQRVTLRCSPRSGDLSVYWYQQSLDQGLQFLIQYYNGEERAKGNILERFSAQQFPDLHSELNLSSLELGDSALYFCASSVGQATYYGYTFGSGTRLTVV.

This sequence joins TRBV6-1 and TRBJ2-3; TRBD2 agrees at 8 bases. CDR3 length equals 18 residues. Trimming cost V 2 bases and J 1 base; bases outside gene matches: 11. Germline V gene sequence: CDR1 MNHNS, CDR2 SASEGT. DNA for the CDR3: TGTGCCAGCAGTGAATGGAGCGGGAGATTCGGCGGCACAGATACGCAGTATTTT. Translated: CASSEWSGRFGGTDTQYF.

J is TRBJ2-6 and V is TRBV5-1; D is unresolved. CDR3 length equals 15 residues. Trimming cost V 4 bases and J 4 bases, with 12 bases left between them. Germline assignment: CDR1 SGHRS and CDR2 YFSETQ. The CDR3 sequence is CASSQDRPGANVLTF. The CDR3 DNA reads as TGCGCCAGCAGCCAAGACCGGCCGGGGGCCAACGTCCTGACTTTC.

The genes are TRBV6-5 and TRBJ1-6; weak D call: TRBD1 (6 bases). Germline assignment: CDR1 MNHEY and CDR2 SVGAGI. This CDR3 is built from 15 residues. Between the trimmed V and J ends, which lost 2 bases and 5 bases, there was a span of 10 bases. This chain's CDR3 is CASSYGGPDNSPLHF. The CDR3 DNA reads TGTGCCAGCAGTTACGGGGGGCCTGATAATTCACCCCTCCACTTT.

The rearrangement links TRBV27 to TRBJ1-5; D may be TRBD1 (6 bases). Germline loops: CDR1 MNHEY, CDR2 SMNVEV (reference sequence). The germline V and J ends were trimmed by 8 bases and 2 bases, with 22 bases remaining between them. This CDR3 comprises 17 residues. The CDR3 sequence: CASRRGTGPLGNQPQHF. The CDR3 bases are TGTGCCAGCCGGCGTGGAACAGGGCCGTTAGGCAATCAGCCCCAGCATTTT.

V usage is TRBV4-3 and J usage is TRBJ1-2; D is ambiguous. There are 15 residues in the CDR3. V lost 0 bases to trimming and J lost 4 bases, with 12 bases between them. Germline lookup yields CDR1 LGHNA and CDR2 YSLEER. The CDR3 sequence is CASSQDKDAAYGYTF. CDR3 DNA: TGCGCCAGCAGCCAAGATAAGGACGCGGCCTATGGCTACACCTTC.

The chain uses TRBV5-6 and TRBJ2-7; tentatively, D is TRBD1 (5 bases). The length of the CDR3 is 11 residues. Trimming removed 4 bases from V and 3 bases from J, with 5 bases in between. Germline V gives CDR1 SGHDT, CDR2 YYEEEE. In DNA, the CDR3 is TGTGCCAGCAGCGACAGCTACGAGCAGTACTTC. Translating it yields CASSDSYEQYF.

Note on this clone: At one end, the junction sequence differs from germline, possibly due to a read error. This chain links TRBV27 with TRBJ1-2, with a tentative D call TRBD1 (5 bases). The CDR3 has 13 residues. Looked up from germline, CDR1 is MNHEY and CDR2 is SMNVEV (reference sequence). This CDR3 is CATSRGGGYGYTF. CDR3 DNA sequence: TGTGCCACCAGTCGGGGGGGTGGGTATGGCTACACCTTC.

The CDR3 region is CASSLANGLNYGYTF. In DNA form, the CDR3 reads TGTGCCAGCAGCTTAGCAAACGGACTTAACTATGGCTACACCTTC. The J gene is TRBJ1-2, the V gene TRBV7-9; D gene uncertain. Trimming left V 0 bases short and J 1 base short, with 9 bases between. This CDR3 region has 15 residues. The germline V gene has CDR1 SEHNR and CDR2 FQNEAQ (reference sequence).

This chain joins TRBV2 and TRBJ1-1; D gene uncertain. Germline V gives CDR1 SNHLY, CDR2 FYNNEI. V lost 2 bases and J lost 3, with 7 bases in between. The CDR3 spans 13 residues. The CDR3 here is CASSESRYTEAFF. The CDR3 DNA reads TGTGCCAGCAGTGAAAGTCGGTACACTGAAGCTTTCTTT. The full variable domain, rest sourced from reference TRBV2 and TRBJ1-1, is EPEVTQTPSHQVTQMGQEVILRCVPISNHLYFYWYRQILGQKVEFLVSFYNNEISEKSEIFDDQFSVERPDGSNFTLKIRSTKLEDSAMYFCASSESRYTEAFFGQGTRLTVV.

The table lists this clone with a count of one. The rearrangement links TRBV7-9 to TRBJ1-2; TRBD1 aligns across 8 bases. V shed 4 bases and J 3 bases; nucleotides not matched to a gene: 1. The CDR3 loop spans 13 amino acids. CDR1 SEHNR and CDR2 FQNEAQ come from the germline V gene (reference sequence). The CDR3: CASSSDRDYGYTF. The CDR3 DNA sequence: TGTGCCAGCAGCTCGGACAGGGACTATGGCTACACCTTC.

This chain connects TRBV19 to TRBJ2-3, with D possibly being TRBD2 (6 bases). Deletions cut 5 bases from V and 0 bases from J, with 12 bases between. Germline CDR1 LNHDA, CDR2 SQIVND (reference sequence). The CDR3 sequence is 15 residues long. CDR3 in amino acids: CASSRRTTSTDTQYF. CDR3 DNA: TGTGCCAGTAGTCGCCGGACTACTAGCACAGATACGCAGTATTTT.

This clone occurred once. The gene calls are TRBV3-1 (or the pseudogene TRBV3-2) and TRBJ2-1; no clear D gene. Trimming removed 6 bases from V and 6 bases from J, with 12 bases in between. The CDR3 is made up of 13 amino acids. Germline CDR1 is LGHDT and CDR2 is YNNKEL (reference sequence). The chain's CDR3 is CASRASSLNEQFF. The CDR3 DNA follows: TGTGCCAGCAGGGCCAGCAGTCTCAATGAGCAGTTCTTC.

The chain links TRBV27 to TRBJ2-3, with D possibly TRBD1 on 6 matching bases. This CDR3 has 15 amino acids. V was clipped by 5 bases and J by 0 bases, with 12 bases between them. Germline loops: CDR1 MNHEY, CDR2 SMNVEV (reference sequence). The CDR3 protein is CASSTRTGSTDTQYF. The DNA of the CDR3 is TGTGCCAGCAGTACCCGTACAGGGAGCACAGATACGCAGTATTTT.

V is TRBV4-3 and J is TRBJ1-2; tentatively, D is TRBD1 (5 bases). The germline V gene has CDR1 LGHNA and CDR2 YSLEER. V was pared by 0 bases and J by 7 bases, with 12 bases between. This CDR3 comprises 14 residues. The CDR3 nucleotides read TGCGCCAGCAGCCAAGAGTCAGGGTTCTTTGGCTACACCTTC. This sequence encodes CASSQESGFFGYTF.

The V call is TRBV15, the J call TRBJ2-7, with D perhaps matching TRBD1 or TRBD2 (5 bases each). CDR1 and CDR2 from the germline V gene are LNHNV and YYDKDF (reference sequence). This CDR3 has 16 residues. V lost 2 bases and J lost 0, with 14 bases in between. CDR3 nucleotide sequence: TGTGCCACCAGCAGACCCGGGACGGGATTCTCCTACGAGCAGTACTTC. Residues: CATSRPGTGFSYEQYF.

This rearrangement joins TRBV27 to TRBJ2-3, with D uncertain. The CDR3 extends over 13 amino acids. Trimming removed 7 bases from V and 4 bases from J, with 12 bases in between. Germline values: CDR1 MNHEY, CDR2 SMNVEV (reference sequence). The CDR3 spells CASTQTAADTQYF. The CDR3 DNA is TGTGCCAGCACCCAGACGGCAGCAGATACGCAGTATTTT.

This rearrangement joins TRBV4-1 to TRBJ1-6; D remains ambiguous. Germline V gene data show CDR1 as MGHRA and CDR2 as YSYEKL. CDR3 length: 16 residues. V shed 5 bases and J shed 4 bases, with 15 bases lying between them. In nucleotides, the CDR3 is TGCGCCAGCAGCTTCCTCTCGACGGATTATAATTCACCCCTCCACTTT. Its translation is CASSFLSTDYNSPLHF.